This TCR beta chain emerged from a study of cytomegalovirus exposure and HLA in healthy donors. This clone is a singleton in its sample. It was with 60 Vbeta and 13 Jbeta primers that the PCR ran. Assay: immunoSEQ multiplex PCR; the TCRdb copy retains only in-frame clones and omits some. The sample carries about 220,000 clones, more than 75% recorded once. V gave up 1 base and J gave up 8 bases, with 11 bases separating them. Looked up from germline, CDR1 is SGHTA and CDR2 is FQGNSA. CDR3 size: 13 residues. The clonotype was recovered from a woman between 40 and 55 years old in good health and CMV-seropositive. The sample consisted of PBMCs. The V and J genes are TRBV7-2 and TRBJ1-2, with a possible D match to TRBD1 (5 bases). The CDR3 loop reads CASSLEGLRGYTF. The CDR3 region has the DNA TGTGCCAGCAGCTTAGAGGGACTAAGAGGCTACACCTTC. The full variable domain, completed using reference TRBV7-2 and TRBJ1-2, is GAGVSQSPSNKVTEKGKDVELRCDPISGHTALYWYRQSLGQGLEFLIYFQGNSAPDKSGLPSDRFSAERTGGSVSTLTIQRTQQEDSAVYLCASSLEGLRGYTFGSGTRLTVV.